Below are 9 T cell receptor beta chains sequenced from a single sample in a study of human T cells and chemical hapten exposure. TCRdb called the RACE reads again in MiXCR, with one record for every CDR3 protein. This sample has roughly 380,000 distinct CDR3 sequences, with roughly 6.3% found just once. Sample time point: patch test 2, 6 weeks after DPC sensitization. Treatment meaning: therapeutic diphenylcyclopropenone sensitization with weekly scalp DPC. Sequencing was performed on whole blood, taken in connection with sensitization to the hapten diphenylcyclopropenone (DPC). The receptors come from a woman under 30 with alopecia areata. Some clones in this sample may be carry-over from other donors' samples.

This clonotype turned up a few times. The gene calls are TRBV4-3 and TRBJ2-3; unclear D gene. Germline assignment: CDR1 LGHNA and CDR2 YSLEER. This CDR3 has 14 amino acids. Trimming left V 4 bases short and J 4 bases short, with 12 bases between. In DNA, the CDR3 is TGCGCCAGCAGCCCCTCCTGGCAGGCAGATACGCAGTATTTT. Residues: CASSPSWQADTQYF.

Many counts were recorded for this clonotype. The chain carries TRBV6-5 and TRBJ1-2; 9 bases map to TRBD1. Looked up from germline, CDR1 is MNHEY and CDR2 is SVGAGI. V shed 6 bases and J 4 bases; nucleotides not matched to a gene: 0. This CDR3 contains 12 residues. This CDR3 reads CASRGQGYGYTF. CDR3 nucleotide sequence: TGTGCCAGCAGGGGACAGGGCTATGGCTACACCTTC.

The rearrangement uses TRBV6-1 and TRBJ1-1, with D possibly matching TRBD1 (5 bases). Germline V gene sequence: CDR1 MNHNS, CDR2 SASEGT. This CDR3 comprises 14 residues. V lost 9 bases, J lost 5 bases, and 19 bases lay in between. CDR3 coding DNA: TGTGCCAGTTTCGCCGGCGGGGGGAGGACTGAAGCTTTCTTT. It yields the protein CASFAGGGRTEAFF.

This clonotype occurred many times. V is TRBV27 and J is TRBJ2-1; 9 nucleotides line up with TRBD2. From germline, CDR1 is MNHEY and CDR2 SMNVEV (reference sequence). The CDR3 has 15 amino acids. J lost 1 base, V lost 7 bases, and 5 bases had no gene match. The CDR3 spells CASNAGGRSYNEQFF. The CDR3 DNA reads as TGTGCCAGCAATGCGGGGGGGCGATCCTACAATGAGCAGTTCTTC.

V is TRBV3-1 and J is TRBJ1-1; D not resolved. The V gene lost 0 bases and the J gene lost 8 bases, with 19 bases spanning the gap. Germline V gene sequence: CDR1 LGHDT, CDR2 YNNKEL (reference sequence). The CDR3 runs 16 residues. The CDR3 loop is CASSQDRGTAHREAFF. The CDR3 DNA sequence: TGTGCCAGCAGCCAAGATCGGGGTACCGCCCACCGAGAAGCTTTCTTT.

At least ten counts were recorded for this clonotype. The V call is TRBV6-5, the J call TRBJ1-1; possible D gene TRBD1, 6 bases. V lost 10 bases, J lost 3 bases, and 21 bases lay in between. The germline CDR1 and CDR2 sequences are MNHEY and SVGAGI. CDR3 size: 15 residues. CDR3 region: CATSLQGRSYTEAFF. CDR3 nucleotides: TGTGCCACCTCTCTACAGGGCCGGTCTTACACTGAAGCTTTCTTT.

This clonotype occurred many times. The chain links TRBV6-5 to TRBJ2-3; a possible D gene is TRBD1 (5 bases). V lost 1 base and J 8 bases, leaving 16 bases between the germline ends. The germline V gene encodes CDR1 MNHEY and CDR2 SVGAGI. The CDR3 has 15 residues. CDR3 protein: CASSYFFGAQGTQYF. The CDR3 DNA sequence: TGTGCCAGCAGTTACTTCTTTGGGGCGCAGGGTACGCAGTATTTT.

J is TRBJ1-5 and V is TRBV6-1; D is uncertain. Germline assignment: CDR1 MNHNS and CDR2 SASEGT. The CDR3 extends over 15 amino acids. V lost 3 bases to trimming and J lost 6 bases, with 15 bases between them. The DNA of the CDR3 is TGTGCCAGCAGTGATACGGCCCCGAATTCTCAGCCCCAGCATTTT. Translating gives CASSDTAPNSQPQHF.

The chain is built from TRBV9 and TRBJ2-1, with TRBD2 matching over 10 bases. Trimming removed 3 bases from V and 7 bases from J; junction bases left unmatched: 7. The CDR3 covers 15 residues. Germline CDR1 SGDLS, CDR2 YYNGEE. DNA for the CDR3: TGTGCCAGCAGCGATGCTGGGACTAGCGTTAATGAGCAGTTCTTC. Residues: CASSDAGTSVNEQFF.